The 8 T cell receptor beta chains in this list originate from one sample, sequenced in a study of shared clonotypes between healthy human individuals. Measured with immunoSEQ multiplex PCR; TCRdb has only the in-frame clones, and not every one. The table records 950,000 to 1,200,000 clones, approximately 80% of them present only once. Sequencing input: memory CD4+ T cells from PBMCs. Subset defined: CD45RA-negative fraction. The source of these receptors is a young man in good health. Some clones in this sample may be carry-over from other donors' samples.

For this clone: The same CDR3 is also encoded by other DNA sequences in this sample. The chain uses TRBV30 and TRBJ2-1; 7 bases match TRBD2. CDR3 length: 13 amino acids. From germline, CDR1 is GTSNPN and CDR2 SVGIG (reference sequence). V lost 1 base, J lost 7 bases, and 4 bases stayed unmatched. The DNA of the CDR3 is TGTGCCTGGAGTGGACTGGGGGGGAATGAGCAGTTCTTC. This gives the protein CAWSGLGGNEQFF.

The chain is built from TRBV30 and TRBJ2-5, with 10 bases identical to TRBD2. V shed 4 bases, J shed 5 bases, and the junction held 10 bases outside the gene matches. This CDR3 is built from 15 residues. Per the germline V gene, CDR1 is GTSNPN and CDR2 is SVGIG (reference sequence). CDR3 DNA: TGTGCCTGGATAGCTAGCGGGAGATCGGTGGAGACCCAGTACTTC. It is translated as CAWIASGRSVETQYF.

This CDR3 reads CASSDSTGLYGYTF. The CDR3 bases are TGTGCCAGCAGTGACTCGACGGGACTCTATGGCTACACCTTC. The rearrangement links TRBV6-4 to TRBJ1-2; weak D call: TRBD1 (5 bases). V was pared by 0 bases and J by 4 bases, with 9 bases between. Germline CDR1 reads MRHNA; CDR2 reads SNTAGT. This CDR3 is 14 amino acids long.

This clone was recorded many times. The chain employs TRBV14 and TRBJ1-1, with a possible D match to TRBD1 (6 bases). The CDR3 length is 15 residues. Trimming removed 4 bases at V and 1 base at J, with 13 bases between. Germline CDR1 and CDR2: SGHDN and FVKESK. The CDR3 protein is CASSPRPDRNTEAFF. The DNA for the CDR3 is TGTGCCAGCAGCCCCCGGCCGGACAGGAACACTGAAGCTTTCTTT.

J is TRBJ2-2 and V is TRBV2, with 9 positions matching TRBD1. V lost 6 bases to trimming and J lost 4 bases; unmatched junction nucleotides: 3. Germline CDR1 reads SNHLY; CDR2 reads FYNNEI. The CDR3 has 14 residues. CDR3 sequence: CASRGQGATGELFF. As DNA, the CDR3 is TGTGCCAGCAGGGGACAGGGAGCCACCGGGGAGCTGTTTTTT.

This chain uses TRBV6-5 with TRBJ1-2; tentatively, D is TRBD1 (5 bases). Trimming left V 8 bases short and J 1 base short, with 14 bases between. Germline V lookup: CDR1 MNHEY, CDR2 SVGAGI. The CDR3 totals 14 residues. For the CDR3, the DNA is TGTGCCAGCCGACAGTCCGAACTTAACTATGGCTACACCTTC. Translated: CASRQSELNYGYTF.

This chain joins TRBV27 and TRBJ1-2, with D unclear. Germline V gene sequence: CDR1 MNHEY, CDR2 SMNVEV (reference sequence). Trimming shortened V by 2 bases and J by 1 base, and 17 bases separated the two germline ends. This CDR3 comprises 17 residues. The CDR3 DNA reads TGTGCCAGCAGTTTAAGGACGTGGGGAGATAATAACTATGGCTACACCTTC. Its protein is CASSLRTWGDNNYGYTF.

This clone was counted only a few times. The genes are TRBV4-1 and TRBJ2-1; 7 bases agree with TRBD2. The junction had 12 bases not matched to a gene; V was cut back by 4 bases and J by 9 bases. The CDR3 loop spans 15 amino acids. Germline V gene lookup returns CDR1 MGHRA and CDR2 YSYEKL. The chain's CDR3 is CASSRGLGVPTEQFF. CDR3 sequence (DNA): TGCGCCAGCAGCCGAGGACTAGGAGTCCCGACTGAGCAGTTCTTC.